The rows below give T cell receptor beta chains drawn from one sample of a study of OX40 agonist ivuxolimab in advanced cancers. The table came from immunoSEQ multiplex PCR; TCRdb's copy has only in-frame clones and leaves some out. The table has about 38,000 clones, 75% to 90% seen once. The sample in question was CD4+ or CD8+ T cells sorted from blood, obtained in a trial of the OX40 agonist ivuxolimab. The origin of the receptors is an adult with an advanced solid tumor such as melanoma, head and neck, liver or kidney cancer. Both conserved end residues are part of each CDR3. D genes are given only for firm matches. The size entry is marked missing in some rows and otherwise reads once, few, many or a size class.

V gene	CDR3 length	D gene	clone size	J gene	CDR3 protein	CDR3 DNA
TRBV5-1	12	.	.	TRBJ2-3	CASSPEADTQYF	TGCGCCAGCAGCCCGGAAGCGGATACGCAGTATTTT
TRBV2	13	.	.	TRBJ2-4	CASSTSHGGDQYF	TGTGCCAGCAGCACAAGCCACGGTGGGGATCAGTACTTC
TRBV6-1	12	.	.	TRBJ1-2	CASTEGADGYTF	TGTGCCAGCACCGAGGGTGCGGATGGCTACACCTTC
TRBV7-3	14	.	.	TRBJ2-5	CASSLTGLQETQYF	TGTGCCAGCAGCTTAACTGGGTTGCAGGAGACCCAGTACTTC
TRBV7-3	13	.	.	TRBJ2-5	CASSSGNGETQYF	TGTGCCAGCAGCTCGGGGAATGGGGAGACCCAGTACTTC
TRBV29-1	13	TRBD2	.	TRBJ2-7	CSVVRGSTYEQYF	TGCAGCGTTGTACGCGGGAGCACCTACGAGCAGTACTTC
TRBV28	14	.	.	TRBJ1-1	CASSLVGKSTEAFF	TGTGCCAGCAGTTTGGTAGGGAAGAGCACTGAAGCTTTCTTT
TRBV5-1	15	TRBD1	.	TRBJ1-5	CASSLGGQGNQPQHF	TGCGCCAGCAGCTTGGGTGGACAGGGCAATCAGCCCCAGCATTTT
TRBV4-2	13	.	.	TRBJ1-5	CASSQQVSEPQHF	TGTGCCAGCAGCCAACAGGTTAGCGAGCCCCAGCATTTT
TRBV5-1	13	.	.	TRBJ2-7	CASSFQGPDEQYF	TGCGCCAGCAGCTTCCAGGGGCCGGACGAGCAGTACTTC
TRBV28	14	.	once	TRBJ1-5	CASSLGSSNQPQHF	TGTGCCAGCAGTTTAGGGAGTAGCAATCAGCCCCAGCATTTT
TRBV4-1	17	TRBD2	.	TRBJ2-1	CASSREGSASGYNEQFF	TGCGCCAGCAGCCGGGAAGGGTCGGCTAGCGGTTACAATGAGCAGTTCTTC
TRBV28	17	.	.	TRBJ1-2	CASSFLNDRGPRYGYTF	TGTGCCAGCAGTTTTCTAAATGATCGGGGACCCCGCTATGGCTACACCTTC
TRBV7-3	13	.	.	TRBJ2-2	CASSLQAAGELFF	TGTGCCAGCAGCTTACAAGCGGCGGGGGAGCTGTTTTTT
TRBV19	14	.	.	TRBJ1-1	CASSIREGIGEAFF	TGTGCCAGTAGTATACGAGAGGGAATAGGTGAAGCTTTCTTT
TRBV19	15	TRBD1	.	TRBJ1-1	CASSEGARFYTEAFF	TGTGCCAGTAGTGAGGGGGCAAGATTTTACACTGAAGCTTTCTTT
TRBV11-2	13	.	.	TRBJ1-5	CASSARSGQPQHF	TGTGCCAGCAGCGCCCGCTCGGGTCAGCCCCAGCATTTT
TRBV6-1	14	.	.	TRBJ2-5	CASSGAGTEETQYF	TGTGCCAGCAGTGGAGCCGGGACGGAAGAGACCCAGTACTTC
TRBV9	15	TRBD1	.	TRBJ1-2	CASSVGAGGDYGYTF	TGTGCCAGCAGCGTAGGGGCAGGGGGCGACTATGGCTACACCTTC
TRBV18	14	.	once	TRBJ2-7	CASSPRPWAYEQYF	TGTGCCAGCTCACCACGTCCTTGGGCCTACGAGCAGTACTTC
TRBV29-1	13	.	.	TRBJ2-5	CSVEVLQQETQYF	TGCAGCGTTGAAGTTTTACAGCAAGAGACCCAGTACTTC
TRBV5-1	14	.	.	TRBJ2-5	CASSEGLWLREQYF	TGCGCCAGCAGCGAGGGGCTGTGGCTACGAGAGCAGTACTTC
TRBV29-1	14	.	.	TRBJ2-7	CSVEVASTSYEQYF	TGCAGCGTTGAAGTAGCCTCGACATCCTACGAGCAGTACTTC
TRBV5-1	15	.	once	TRBJ1-4	CASSSSGETNEKLFF	TGCGCCAGCAGCTCCTCCGGGGAAACTAATGAAAAACTGTTTTTT
TRBV5-5	14	.	.	TRBJ2-5	CASSLYWGQETQYF	TGTGCCAGCAGCTTGTATTGGGGGCAAGAGACCCAGTACTTC
TRBV18	15	.	.	TRBJ2-1	CASSPKGDLYNEQFF	TGTGCCAGCTCACCAAAGGGGGATTTGTACAATGAGCAGTTCTTC
TRBV6-6	16	.	.	TRBJ2-3	CASTLDGGTSTDTQYF	TGTGCCAGCACGCTAGACGGAGGGACTAGCACAGATACGCAGTATTTT
TRBV6-1	14	.	.	TRBJ1-5	CASSVLQGNQPQHF	TGTGCCAGCAGTGTTTTACAGGGAAATCAGCCCCAGCATTTT
TRBV5-1	18	TRBD2	.	TRBJ2-2	CASSFGTSGRADTGELFF	TGCGCCAGCAGCTTCGGGACTAGCGGGAGGGCGGACACCGGGGAGCTGTTTTTT
TRBV28	13	.	.	TRBJ2-7	CASQLQVGYEQYF	TGTGCCAGCCAATTACAGGTGGGCTACGAGCAGTACTTC
TRBV11-1	19	.	.	TRBJ2-2	CASSFIPPAGTVNTGELFF	TGTGCCAGCAGCTTCATCCCCCCGGCCGGGACGGTTAACACCGGGGAGCTGTTTTTT
TRBV7-3	14	.	.	TRBJ2-1	CASSPSFKLGEKFF	TGTGCCAGCAGCCCCAGTTTTAAGCTTGGGGAAAAGTTCTTC
TRBV25-1	15	.	.	TRBJ1-2	CASSTGRNFNYGYTF	TGTGCCAGCAGTACGGGACGGAATTTTAACTATGGCTACACCTTC
TRBV28	15	TRBD1	.	TRBJ1-5	CASRVSGQGNQPQHF	TGTGCCAGCCGGGTCTCGGGACAGGGCAATCAGCCCCAGCATTTT
TRBV19	17	.	.	TRBJ1-1	CASSISVTVLKDTEAFF	TGTGCCAGTAGTATATCAGTGACGGTACTGAAGGACACTGAAGCTTTCTTT
TRBV2	13	.	.	TRBJ1-3	CASTLSSGNTIYF	TGTGCCAGCACCTTGAGCTCTGGAAACACCATATATTTT
TRBV7-3	15	.	.	TRBJ2-3	CASSLTREWIDTQYF	TGTGCCAGCAGCTTAACGAGGGAGTGGATAGATACGCAGTATTTT
TRBV28	12	.	.	TRBJ2-7	CASSLQGYEQYF	TGTGCCAGCAGTTTACAGGGCTACGAGCAGTACTTC
TRBV18	14	TRBD1	.	TRBJ2-3	CASSLDRVSDTQYF	TGTGCCAGCTCGCTGGACAGGGTTTCAGATACGCAGTATTTT
TRBV10-1	12	.	.	TRBJ1-3	CASRGTQNTIYF	TGCGCCAGCAGAGGGACACAAAACACCATATATTTT
TRBV7-8	15	TRBD1	.	TRBJ1-4	CASSEGTGHNEKLFF	TGTGCCAGCAGCGAAGGGACAGGACATAATGAAAAACTGTTTTTT
TRBV20-1	11	.	.	TRBJ1-2	CSASSAYGYTF	TGCAGTGCTAGTTCAGCGTACGGCTACACCTTC
TRBV5-4	14	.	.	TRBJ1-1	CASILAGANTEAFF	TGTGCCAGCATCCTGGCCGGGGCCAACACTGAAGCTTTCTTT
TRBV30	17	TRBD2	.	TRBJ2-1	CAWSPPFLAGHYNEQFF	TGTGCCTGGAGTCCACCCTTCCTAGCGGGACACTACAATGAGCAGTTCTTC
TRBV5-8	13	.	.	TRBJ1-1	CASSSDVGTEAFF	TGTGCCAGCAGCAGCGACGTGGGGACTGAAGCTTTCTTT
TRBV2	17	TRBD2	.	TRBJ2-1	CASTPGVAGEDYNEQFF	TGTGCCAGCACCCCAGGAGTAGCGGGTGAAGATTACAATGAGCAGTTCTTC
TRBV5-8	14	.	.	TRBJ2-4	CASSLEGAKNIQYF	TGTGCCAGCAGTCTAGAAGGGGCCAAAAACATTCAGTACTTC
TRBV19	15	.	.	TRBJ2-3	CASSIGRPSTDTQYF	TGTGCCAGTAGTATCGGCCGGCCGAGCACAGATACGCAGTATTTT
TRBV19	14	TRBD1	.	TRBJ2-7	CASSIRTGDVEQYF	TGTGCCAGTAGTATCAGGACAGGGGACGTCGAGCAGTACTTC
TRBV7-8	13	.	.	TRBJ2-7	CASSSSTGSEQYF	TGTGCCAGCAGCTCGTCCACAGGGAGCGAGCAGTACTTC
TRBV5-1	16	TRBD1	few	TRBJ1-1	CASSLTAGGSNTEAFF	TGCGCCAGCAGCTTGACAGCAGGGGGCTCCAACACTGAAGCTTTCTTT
TRBV19	17	TRBD2	.	TRBJ2-7	CASSMGASGPASYEQYF	TGTGCCAGTAGTATGGGCGCTAGCGGGCCTGCCTCCTACGAGCAGTACTTC
TRBV2	16	.	.	TRBJ2-7	CASSEAREGECCEQYF	TGTGCCAGCAGTGAAGCGCGGGAAGGGGAATGCTGCGAGCAGTACTTC
TRBV7-8	15	.	.	TRBJ2-7	CASSLLGRSSYEQYF	TGTGCCAGCAGCTTACTGGGGAGAAGCTCCTACGAGCAGTACTTC